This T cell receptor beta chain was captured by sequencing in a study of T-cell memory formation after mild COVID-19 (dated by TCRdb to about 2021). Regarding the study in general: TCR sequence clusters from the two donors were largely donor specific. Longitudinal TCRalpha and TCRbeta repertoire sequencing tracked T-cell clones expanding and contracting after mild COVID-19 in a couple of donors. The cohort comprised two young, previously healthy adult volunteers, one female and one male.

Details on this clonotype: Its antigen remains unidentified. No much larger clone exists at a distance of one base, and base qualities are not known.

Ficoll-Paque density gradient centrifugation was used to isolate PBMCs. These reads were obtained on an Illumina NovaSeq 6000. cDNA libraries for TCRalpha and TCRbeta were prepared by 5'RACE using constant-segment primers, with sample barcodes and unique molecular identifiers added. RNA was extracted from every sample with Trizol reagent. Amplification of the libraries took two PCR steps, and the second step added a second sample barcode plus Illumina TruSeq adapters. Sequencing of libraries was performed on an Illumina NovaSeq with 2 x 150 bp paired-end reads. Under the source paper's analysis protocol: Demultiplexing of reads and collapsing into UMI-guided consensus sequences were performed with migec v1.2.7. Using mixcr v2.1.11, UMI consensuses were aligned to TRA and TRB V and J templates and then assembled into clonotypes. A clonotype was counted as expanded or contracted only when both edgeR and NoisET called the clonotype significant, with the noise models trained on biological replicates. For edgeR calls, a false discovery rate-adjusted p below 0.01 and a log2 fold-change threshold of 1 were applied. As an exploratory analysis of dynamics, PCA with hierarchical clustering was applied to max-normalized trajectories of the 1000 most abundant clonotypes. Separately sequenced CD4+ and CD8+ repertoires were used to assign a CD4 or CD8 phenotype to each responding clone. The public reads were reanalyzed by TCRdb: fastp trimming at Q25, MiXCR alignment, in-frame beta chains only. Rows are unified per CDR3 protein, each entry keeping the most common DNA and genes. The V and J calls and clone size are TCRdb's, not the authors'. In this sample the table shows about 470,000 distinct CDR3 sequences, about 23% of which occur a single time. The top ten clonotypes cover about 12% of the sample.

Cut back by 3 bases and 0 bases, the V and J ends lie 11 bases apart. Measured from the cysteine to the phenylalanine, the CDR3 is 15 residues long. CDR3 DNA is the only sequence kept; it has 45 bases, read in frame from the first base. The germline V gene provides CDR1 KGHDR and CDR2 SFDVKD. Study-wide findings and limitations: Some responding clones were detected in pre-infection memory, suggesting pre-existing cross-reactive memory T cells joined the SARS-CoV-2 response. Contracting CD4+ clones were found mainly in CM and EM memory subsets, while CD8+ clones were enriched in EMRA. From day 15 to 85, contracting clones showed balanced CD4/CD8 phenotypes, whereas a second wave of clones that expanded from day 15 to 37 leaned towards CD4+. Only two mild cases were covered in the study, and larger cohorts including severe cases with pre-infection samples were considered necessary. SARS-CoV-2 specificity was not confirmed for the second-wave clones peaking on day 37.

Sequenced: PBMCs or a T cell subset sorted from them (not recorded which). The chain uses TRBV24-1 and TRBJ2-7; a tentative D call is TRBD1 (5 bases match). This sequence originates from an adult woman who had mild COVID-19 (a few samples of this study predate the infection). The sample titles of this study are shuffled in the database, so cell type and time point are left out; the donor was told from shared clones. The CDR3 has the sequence CATSDGPGSSYEQYF. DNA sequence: TGTGCCACCAGTGATGGACCAGGGTCCTCCTACGAGCAGTACTTC.